The 26 T cell receptor beta chains in this list originate from one sample, sequenced in a study of blood T cell repertoires in COVID-19. Data came from immunoSEQ multiplex PCR; TCRdb stores just in-frame clones and leaves some out. The sample includes about 480,000 clones, 88% of them seen just once. The material sequenced was PBMCs or T cells enriched from blood (not recorded which). The receptor source for this set is a woman in her forties who had recovered from COVID-19.

This clone was observed a single time. The V call is TRBV5-4, the J call TRBJ2-1; 11 bases map to TRBD2. The CDR3 spans 13 residues. The V segment lost 10 bases and the J segment 5 bases; nucleotides outside the gene matches: 5. In germline, CDR1 is SGHNT, CDR2 YYREEE (reference sequence). As DNA, the CDR3 is TGTGCCGGGGGACTAGCGGTCGACAATGAGCAGTTCTTC. It encodes CAGGLAVDNEQFF.

The CDR3 region is CASSIPGQSGEKLFF. CDR3 bases: TGTGCCAGCAGCATTCCGGGACAGTCAGGAGAAAAACTGTTTTTT. This chain joins TRBV9 and TRBJ1-4; TRBD1 aligns across 7 bases. J gave up 8 bases and V 4 bases, and 11 bases lay outside the gene matches. This CDR3 spans 15 amino acids. CDR1 is SGDLS, CDR2 YYNGEE, per germline.

The V gene is TRBV9, the J gene TRBJ2-7; tentative D call: TRBD2 (6 bases). The germline V gene has CDR1 SGDLS and CDR2 YYNGEE. V was trimmed by 4 bases and J by 8 bases, leaving 19 bases between them. The CDR3 sequence is 14 residues long. The CDR3 DNA sequence: TGTGCCAGCAGCCCAGAAACTAGCTCAGGAAAGCAGTACTTC. Amino acid sequence: CASSPETSSGKQYF.

The rearrangement links TRBV5-1 to TRBJ1-2; TRBD1 agrees at 7 bases. The CDR3 covers 13 residues. CDR1 SGHRS and CDR2 YFSETQ come from the germline V gene. V shed 2 bases, J shed 4 bases, and the junction held 2 bases outside the gene matches. The CDR3 spells CASSLGGSYGYTF. The DNA of the CDR3 is TGCGCCAGCAGCTTAGGGGGCAGCTATGGCTACACCTTC. The variable domain in full, completed from reference TRBV5-1 and TRBJ1-2, reads KAGVTQTPRYLIKTRGQQVTLSCSPISGHRSVSWYQQTPGQGLQFLFEYFSETQRNKGNFPGRFSGRQFSNSRSEMNVSTLELGDSALYLCASSLGGSYGYTFGSGTRLTVV.

A single count supports this clone. V and J are TRBV5-1 and TRBJ1-2; 7 bases match TRBD1. Germline assignment: CDR1 SGHRS and CDR2 YFSETQ. The J segment lost 0 bases and the V segment lost 4 bases, leaving 9 bases of the junction unmatched. The CDR3 spans 16 residues. CDR3 region: CASSPDRAPTNYGYTF. DNA of the CDR3: TGCGCCAGCAGCCCCGACAGGGCGCCCACTAACTATGGCTACACCTTC.

This chain joins TRBV7-9 and TRBJ2-3; the D gene is possibly TRBD1 (6 bases). CDR3 length equals 14 residues. V gave up 1 base and J gave up 6 bases, with 11 bases separating them. Per germline, CDR1 SEHNR and CDR2 FQNEAQ (reference sequence). The DNA of the CDR3 is TGTGCCAGCAGCTTAGGGGCAGGGGCGGATACGCAGTATTTT. Its protein is CASSLGAGADTQYF.

The chain recombines TRBV5-1 with TRBJ1-1; tentatively, D is TRBD1 (6 bases). Trimming stripped 2 bases from V and 2 bases from J, with 10 bases between. The CDR3 covers 14 residues. CDR1 and CDR2 from the germline V gene are SGHRS and YFSETQ. CDR3 in amino acids: CASSLQGINTEAFF. Written as DNA, the CDR3 is TGCGCCAGCAGCTTACAGGGTATCAACACTGAAGCTTTCTTT. The variable domain in full, with the rest retrieved from reference TRBV5-1 and TRBJ1-1, is KAGVTQTPRYLIKTRGQQVTLSCSPISGHRSVSWYQQTPGQGLQFLFEYFSETQRNKGNFPGRFSGRQFSNSRSEMNVSTLELGDSALYLCASSLQGINTEAFFGQGTRLTVV.

The chain is built from TRBV9 and TRBJ2-5; no clear D gene. Trimming removed 2 bases from V and 2 bases from J, with 7 bases in between. The CDR3 contains 13 residues. CDR1 and CDR2 from the germline V gene are SGDLS and YYNGEE. CDR3 bases: TGTGCCAGCAGCGTGAGTCCGCAAGAGACCCAGTACTTC. Protein: CASSVSPQETQYF.

The rearrangement joins TRBV6-5 to TRBJ2-2; 8 bases match TRBD2. There are 16 residues in the CDR3. Germline V gives CDR1 MNHEY, CDR2 SVGAGI. V lost 2 bases to trimming and J lost 5 bases; unmatched junction nucleotides: 7. The CDR3 here is CASSYGDASGTGELFF. For the CDR3, the DNA is TGTGCCAGCAGTTACGGGGATGCTAGCGGGACCGGGGAGCTGTTTTTT.

The chain recombines TRBV7-9 with TRBJ2-1; tentatively, D is TRBD2 (5 bases). Trimming took off 2 bases at V and 0 bases at J, with 14 bases between the two ends. Looked up from germline, CDR1 is SEHNR and CDR2 is FQNEAQ (reference sequence). The CDR3 covers 17 residues. CDR3: CASSLKGVPSSYNEQFF. CDR3 bases: TGTGCCAGCAGCTTAAAGGGAGTCCCAAGCTCCTACAATGAGCAGTTCTTC.

The V call is TRBV20-1, the J call TRBJ2-1, with TRBD1 matching over 7 bases. The CDR3 extends over 16 amino acids. Germline CDR1 DFQATT, CDR2 SNEGSKA (reference sequence). Trimming at V came to 3 bases and at J to 4 bases, leaving 12 bases not matched to a gene. CDR3 loop: CSASGTAKRDYNEQFF. The CDR3 region has the DNA TGCAGTGCTAGTGGGACAGCCAAACGGGATTACAATGAGCAGTTCTTC.

This clone was found a few times. The CDR3 DNA is TGTGCCAGATATCCGGGACTAATCTACGAGCAGTACTTC. This gives the protein CARYPGLIYEQYF. V is TRBV19 and J is TRBJ2-7; 7 bases agree with TRBD2. The junction had 8 bases not matched to a gene; V was cut back by 9 bases and J by 3 bases. From germline, CDR1 is LNHDA and CDR2 SQIVND (reference sequence). The CDR3 length is 13 residues.

The table lists this clone with a count of one. Written as DNA, the CDR3 is TGTGCCAGCAGCTTAAGGGGGGGACTCTACGAGCAGTACTTC. It specifies CASSLRGGLYEQYF. The chain uses TRBV7-8 and TRBJ2-7; a possible D gene is TRBD2 (7 bases). Germline V gene data show CDR1 as SGHVS and CDR2 as FQNEAQ. The CDR3 consists of 14 residues. Trimming took off 2 bases at V and 3 bases at J, with 11 bases between the two ends. The full variable domain, completed using reference TRBV7-8 and TRBJ2-7, is GAGVSQSPRYKVAKRGQDVALRCDPISGHVSLFWYQQALGQGPEFLTYFQNEAQLDKSGLPSDRFFAERPEGSVSTLKIQRTQQEDSAVYLCASSLRGGLYEQYFGPGTRLTVT.

The chain has TRBV7-2 and TRBJ1-2; D is uncertain. From germline, CDR1 is SGHTA and CDR2 FQGNSA. V lost 0 bases, J lost 5 bases, and 16 bases lay in between. The CDR3 length is 16 residues. Here the CDR3 reads CASSLATSRGTYGYTF. Written as DNA, the CDR3 is TGTGCCAGCAGCTTAGCTACATCCCGCGGAACATATGGCTACACCTTC.

The chain is built from TRBV7-8 and TRBJ1-2; 8 bases agree with TRBD1. This CDR3 is 15 amino acids long. The trim removed 1 base at V and 0 bases at J, leaving 1 base unmatched. Germline V gives CDR1 SGHVS, CDR2 FQNEAQ. The CDR3 is CASSLGQGSNYGYTF. The CDR3 bases are TGTGCCAGCAGCTTAGGACAGGGGTCTAACTATGGCTACACCTTC.

This clone was detected once. The chain combines TRBV30 with TRBJ1-1, with a tentative D call TRBD1 (5 bases). Germline CDR1 and CDR2: GTSNPN and SVGIG (reference sequence). Trimming took 5 bases from V and 0 from J, leaving 7 bases between them. The CDR3 is 12 amino acids. CDR3 sequence: CAWGQMNTEAFF. The CDR3 bases are TGTGCCTGGGGACAAATGAACACTGAAGCTTTCTTT.

This chain joins TRBV7-2 and TRBJ1-2, with D possibly being TRBD1 (6 bases). In germline, CDR1 is SGHTA, CDR2 FQGNSA. The CDR3 sequence is 18 residues long. Trimming shortened V by 1 base and J by 2 bases, and 20 bases separated the two germline ends. CDR3 DNA: TGTGCCAGCAGCTTAGGCGGGGGAGGGGGAGCCCGAAACTATGGCTACACCTTC. It yields the protein CASSLGGGGGARNYGYTF.

J is TRBJ1-2 and V is TRBV30, with 11 bases fitting TRBD1. The J segment lost 0 bases and the V segment lost 8 bases, leaving 2 bases of the junction unmatched. The CDR3 extends over 13 amino acids. In germline, CDR1 is GTSNPN, CDR2 SVGIG (reference sequence). The CDR3 reads CARTGGANYGYTF. Written as DNA, the CDR3 is TGTGCCCGGACAGGGGGCGCTAACTATGGCTACACCTTC.

This chain connects TRBV27 to TRBJ2-5, with 7 bases aligning to TRBD2. Germline-derived CDR1 and CDR2 are MNHEY and SMNVEV (reference sequence). The CDR3 loop spans 14 amino acids. V trimming: 5 bases; J trimming: 7 bases; junction bases outside the gene matches: 10. CDR3 sequence: CASSLSGGGGTQYF. CDR3 bases: TGTGCCAGCAGTCTTAGCGGCGGGGGAGGGACCCAGTACTTC.

V gene TRBV5-1 combines with J gene TRBJ2-3; 7 nucleotides align to TRBD2. This CDR3 is 12 amino acids long. V lost 3 bases and J lost 5; bases outside the gene matches: 0. CDR1 and CDR2 from the germline V gene are SGHRS and YFSETQ. The CDR3 reads CASSWGGDTQYF. The CDR3 coding sequence is TGCGCCAGCAGCTGGGGGGGAGATACGCAGTATTTT.

CDR3 in amino acids: CASSFGTAHSTDTQYF. The CDR3 nucleotides read TGTGCCAGCAGCTTCGGGACTGCACATAGCACAGATACGCAGTATTTT. This chain links TRBV5-4 with TRBJ2-3, with D possibly TRBD2 on 6 matching bases. This CDR3 region has 16 residues. Trimming removed 2 bases from V and 0 bases from J, with 13 bases in between. Germline values: CDR1 SGHNT, CDR2 YYREEE (reference sequence).

This clone was recorded only once. The chain is built from TRBV24-1 and TRBJ2-1, with 13 positions matching TRBD2. Germline CDR1 KGHDR, CDR2 SFDVKD. V dropped 2 bases and J dropped 10; count of bases not matched to a gene: 13. The CDR3 runs 18 residues. This CDR3 reads CATSDSRTSGSSRGEQFF. CDR3 in DNA: TGTGCCACCAGTGATTCTCGGACTAGCGGGAGTTCAAGAGGGGAGCAGTTCTTC.

This chain joins TRBV6-5 and TRBJ1-2, with 10 nucleotides matching TRBD1. Germline loops: CDR1 MNHEY, CDR2 SVGAGI. CDR3 length: 15 amino acids. V dropped 7 bases and J dropped 1; count of bases not matched to a gene: 6. CDR3 DNA: TGTGCCAGCACCATCCGGGACAGGGGTAACTATGGCTACACCTTC. Translation: CASTIRDRGNYGYTF.

The V call is TRBV20-1, the J call TRBJ1-1; 8 bases fit TRBD1. This CDR3 contains 15 residues. The ends lost 3 bases at V and 3 bases at J; junction bases unmatched: 9. CDR1 DFQATT and CDR2 SNEGSKA come from the germline V gene (reference sequence). The CDR3 DNA sequence: TGCAGTGCTAGTCAGGGGGCAGCCTCGGACACTGAAGCTTTCTTT. Residues: CSASQGAASDTEAFF.

This clone was seen just once. CDR3 in DNA: TGCAGCGTCGCGCCCCGACACACAGATACGCAGTATTTT. Encoded protein: CSVAPRHTDTQYF. V is TRBV29-1 and J is TRBJ2-3; D is uncertain. This CDR3 comprises 13 residues. Per germline, CDR1 SQVTM and CDR2 ANQGSEA. Trimming left V 6 bases short and J 2 bases short, with 12 bases between.

J is TRBJ1-5 and V is TRBV14; TRBD1 is a possible D gene (6 bases). The germline V gene encodes CDR1 SGHDN and CDR2 FVKESK. V shed 2 bases and J shed 0 bases, with 11 bases lying between them. The CDR3 loop spans 16 amino acids. In DNA, the CDR3 is TGTGCCAGCAGCCAAAACGCAGGGGATAGCAATCAGCCCCAGCATTTT. Translated, it gives CASSQNAGDSNQPQHF.